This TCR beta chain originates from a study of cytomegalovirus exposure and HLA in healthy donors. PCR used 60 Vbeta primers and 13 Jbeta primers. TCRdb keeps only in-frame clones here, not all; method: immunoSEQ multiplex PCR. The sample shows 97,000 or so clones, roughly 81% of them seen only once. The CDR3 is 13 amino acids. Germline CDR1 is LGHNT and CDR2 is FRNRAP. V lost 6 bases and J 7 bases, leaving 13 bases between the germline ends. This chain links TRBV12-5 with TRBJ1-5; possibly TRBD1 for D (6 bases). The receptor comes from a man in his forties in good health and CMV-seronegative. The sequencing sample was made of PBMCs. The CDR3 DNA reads TGTGCTAGTGGCTCCGGGACAAAGCAGCCCCAGCATTTT. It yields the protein CASGSGTKQPQHF.